This TCR beta chain was captured by sequencing in a study of vaccination and CD4 T cells after COVID-19. Looking at the study overall: The authors exposed cells to overlapping spike peptides derived from SARS-CoV-2, HCoV-NL63, HCoV-OC43 and HCoV-229E.

This CDR3 is 10 amino acids long. V was clipped by 8 bases and J by 4 bases, with 3 bases between them. Looked up from germline, CDR1 is SEHNR and CDR2 is FQNEAQ (reference sequence). Points from the study as a whole: Convalescent patient numbers were relatively low, with no early post-infection timepoints. Looking at convalescent patients, 304 of their 307 vaccine-specific clones were spike mono-reactive.

Sequenced with the Oncomine TCR Beta short-read assay was DNA taken from cultured CD4+ T cells. Genomic DNA was taken out of cultured CD4+ T cells by extraction. Using its own MiXCR run on the PCR reads, TCRdb lists one record per CDR3 protein. The sample gives more than 20,000 distinct CDR3 sequences, approximately 48% of which show up once; more than 3.5% is in the top ten. Concerning this clonotype itself: Its antigen is not identified.

This sample's treatment: approximately nine-day PBMC culture with coronavirus spike peptide pools or control peptides (ViraFEST assay). Sample: CD4+ T cells from blood, cultured in vitro. This TCR was recovered from a human donor who had recovered from COVID-19. This chain uses TRBV7-9 with TRBJ1-3; no firm D call. The CDR3 DNA reads TGTGCCAGCGAGGGAAACACCATATATTTT. Protein product: CASEGNTIYF.